This T cell receptor beta chain originates from a study of cytomegalovirus exposure and HLA in healthy donors. Across the study: The 550 to 800 first-cohort repertoires and the roughly 120 validation repertoires shared the same platform, a later analysis reported.

Sequencing used immunoSEQ multiplex PCR; TCRdb keeps in-frame clones, though not all of them. The sample holds approximately 240,000 clones, 75% to 95% seen once. This clone was picked up a small number of times. Its antigen remains unknown. The study's findings and limits: In vitro data verified a few CMV-associated chains as specific for CMV antigens.

Germline CDR1 SGHTA, CDR2 FQGNSA. The V gene end was trimmed by 3 bases and the J gene end by 2 bases; junction bases not matched to a gene: 6. CDR3 length: 15 amino acids. The chain is built from TRBV7-2 and TRBJ1-2; TRBD1 agrees at 7 bases. This TCR came from a woman younger than 30 in good health and CMV-seronegative. The specimen sequenced was PBMCs. CDR3 protein: CASSLKGQANYGYTF. DNA of the CDR3: TGTGCCAGCAGCTTGAAAGGACAGGCGAACTATGGCTACACCTTC.